The clone carrying this TCR beta chain came up many times. Its specificity is unknown. The source of the sample is a study of read filtering for tumor transcriptome and immune sequencing. The study, taken as a whole, reports: Without single-read clonotypes, shared clonotype proportions correlated more between IR-seq and RNA-seq.

Molecular barcoded adaptors covering alpha/delta and beta/gamma chains were used on roughly 400 ng RNA. Each CDR3 protein gets one entry after TCRdb re-called the reads with MiXCR. Of 130,000 or so distinct CDR3 sequences listed, about 13% are singletons. The V and J ends lost 0 bases and 0 bases respectively, with 11 bases between them. Germline CDR1 DFQATT, CDR2 SNEGSKA (reference sequence). This CDR3 is built from 16 residues. The sequencing sample was made of a population of CD138-negative cells sorted from bone marrow. The TCR sequence derives from a donor older than 35 with multiple myeloma. The chain links TRBV20-1 to TRBJ2-2, with TRBD2 as a possible D gene (6 bases). The CDR3 sequence: CSARDQRVTNTGELFF. In DNA, the CDR3 is TGCAGTGCTAGAGACCAGCGGGTTACGAACACCGGGGAGCTGTTTTTT.